A single sample gave rise to the 14 T cell receptor beta chains below, sequenced in a study of blood T cell repertoires in COVID-19 (dated by TCRdb to the early 2020s). Receptor libraries were prepared by the immunoSEQ multiplex PCR assay. TCRdb provides this immuneACCESS table in a form limited to in-frame rearrangements. Some clones are lacking; in checked studies, under half of them reflect an unresolved V gene, and why the rest are absent is not known. The sample contains some 15,000 clones, 70% to 90% of them found a single time. Of the sample, 49% falls within the top ten clones. The sequencing sample was made of peripheral blood. The receptors originated from a human donor in a cohort sampled during active COVID-19.

The rearrangement links TRBV5-6 to TRBJ1-1, with 9 bases matching TRBD1. The CDR3 sequence is 14 residues long. V dropped 4 bases and J dropped 6; count of bases not matched to a gene: 7. Looked up from germline, CDR1 is SGHDT and CDR2 is YYEEEE. As DNA, the CDR3 is TGTGCCAGCAGCCCACAGGACAGGGGCCCTGAAGCTTTCTTT. Amino acid sequence: CASSPQDRGPEAFF.

In the case of this clone: An end of the junction differs from the germline gene, which may be a read error. The J gene is TRBJ1-2, the V gene TRBV7-7; 7 bases line up with TRBD1. Germline V CDR1 and CDR2: SSHAT, FNYEAQ (reference sequence). This CDR3 comprises 17 residues. The CDR3 nucleotides are TGTGCTAGCAGCTTCCGGGACAGCCGTCGCTCTAACTATGGCTACACCTTC. Residues: CASSFRDSRRSNYGYTF.

V gene TRBV24-1 combines with J gene TRBJ2-3; TRBD2 might be the D (6 bases). Germline V gene lookup returns CDR1 KGHDR and CDR2 SFDVKD. Trimming shortened V by 4 bases and J by 1 base, and 14 bases separated the two germline ends. The length of the CDR3 is 16 residues. The CDR3 coding sequence is TGTGCCACCAGTGACCCCCGTTGGGGGGGCACAGATACGCAGTATTTT. Its translation is CATSDPRWGGTDTQYF.

V is TRBV11-2 and J is TRBJ1-5; D is undetermined. The CDR3 is made up of 13 amino acids. Trimming left V 5 bases short and J 3 bases short, with 8 bases between. Germline V CDR1 and CDR2: SGHAT, FQNNGV. CDR3 amino acids: CASSEGHNQPQHF. For the CDR3, the DNA is TGTGCCAGCAGCGAGGGCCACAATCAGCCCCAGCATTTT.

This clone was seen a handful of times. The V gene is TRBV4-2, the J gene TRBJ1-2; no clear D. Trimming took off 4 bases at V and 4 bases at J, with 7 bases between the two ends. Per germline, CDR1 LGHNA and CDR2 YNFKEQ. The length of the CDR3 is 12 residues. This CDR3 reads CASSRAPYGYTF. The CDR3 DNA is TGTGCCAGCAGCCGAGCTCCCTATGGCTACACCTTC.

The rearrangement uses TRBV19 and TRBJ1-5; 8 bases line up with TRBD1. This CDR3 contains 16 residues. With V trimmed by 5 bases and J by 0 bases, 6 bases remained unmatched. CDR1 and CDR2 (germline): LNHDA, SQIVND (reference sequence). Here the CDR3 DNA reads TGTGCCAGTAGTCATCTGGACAGGGATAGCAATCAGCCCCAGCATTTT. Amino acid sequence: CASSHLDRDSNQPQHF. The variable domain in full, completed from reference TRBV19 and TRBJ1-5, reads DGGITQSPKYLFRKEGQNVTLSCEQNLNHDAMYWYRQDPGQGLRLIYYSQIVNDFQKGDIAEGYSVSREKKESFPLTVTSAQKNPTAFYLCASSHLDRDSNQPQHFGDGTRLSIL.

The chain has TRBV5-1 and TRBJ2-7; TRBD1 aligns across 9 bases. CDR3 length equals 14 residues. Per germline, CDR1 SGHRS and CDR2 YFSETQ. Trimming cost V 0 bases and J 5 bases; bases outside gene matches: 3. The CDR3 DNA reads as TGCGCCAGCAGCTTGGGGACAGGGGTGGACGAGCAGTACTTC. It specifies CASSLGTGVDEQYF.

This clone was counted a single time. This chain joins TRBV7-8 and TRBJ2-5, with a weak D call TRBD1 (6 bases). The CDR3 is 14 amino acids. Trimming took 1 base from V and 5 from J, leaving 11 bases between them. Germline lookup yields CDR1 SGHVS and CDR2 FQNEAQ. The CDR3 protein is CASSLGQGMETQYF. The DNA of the CDR3 is TGTGCCAGCAGCTTAGGGCAGGGGATGGAGACCCAGTACTTC.

The chain recombines TRBV19 with TRBJ2-1, with TRBD2 matching over 10 bases. Germline trimming cut 4 bases from V and 6 bases from J; bases unmatched to any gene: 12. There are 17 residues in the CDR3. Germline V gene sequence: CDR1 LNHDA, CDR2 SQIVND (reference sequence). CDR3 nucleotide sequence: TGTGCCAGTAGTAGGCCCCTCGGAGCGGGGGGGCCCAATGAGCAGTTCTTC. This gives the protein CASSRPLGAGGPNEQFF.

V is TRBV6-1 and J is TRBJ2-7, with 9 bases lining up with TRBD2. Per the germline V gene, CDR1 is MNHNS and CDR2 is SASEGT. This CDR3 is 15 amino acids long. V lost 2 bases to trimming and J lost 8 bases; unmatched junction nucleotides: 10. The CDR3 is CASSESRLAGLQQYF. The CDR3 nucleotides are TGTGCCAGCAGTGAATCCCGGCTAGCGGGGTTGCAGCAGTACTTC.

The gene calls are TRBV7-2 and TRBJ2-1; 8 bases are shared with TRBD2. The CDR3 is made up of 15 amino acids. Trimming removed 5 bases from V and 8 bases from J; junction bases left unmatched: 11. Germline loops: CDR1 SGHTA, CDR2 FQGNSA. CDR3 in DNA: TGTGCCAGCAGCCAACGGGGGGGGTTGGTGGATGAGCAGTTCTTC. This gives the protein CASSQRGGLVDEQFF.

The chain carries TRBV9 and TRBJ1-3; D is undetermined. CDR3 length: 15 amino acids. Deletions cut 0 bases from V and 0 bases from J, with 7 bases between. Per germline, CDR1 SGDLS and CDR2 YYNGEE. CDR3 in amino acids: CASSVDGGSGNTIYF. CDR3 bases: TGTGCCAGCAGCGTAGACGGCGGCTCTGGAAACACCATATATTTT.

This clone was observed once. In DNA, the CDR3 is TGTGCCAGCAGCACACAGGGGTTTGGCTACACCTTC. Amino acid sequence: CASSTQGFGYTF. The gene calls are TRBV9 and TRBJ1-2; 7 bases line up with TRBD1. The ends lost 4 bases at V and 7 bases at J; junction bases unmatched: 4. The germline V gene encodes CDR1 SGDLS and CDR2 YYNGEE. This CDR3 has 12 amino acids.

The chain joins TRBV18 to TRBJ2-7; 7 bases map to TRBD1. Germline V CDR1 and CDR2: KGHSH, LQKENI. The CDR3 covers 15 residues. The J segment lost 2 bases and the V segment lost 6 bases, leaving 10 bases of the junction unmatched. The DNA of the CDR3 is TGTGCCAGCTCCCTCGGGGCCGGGACAGCCTACGAGCAGTACTTC. This translates into CASSLGAGTAYEQYF. Filled out from reference TRBV18 and TRBJ2-7, the complete variable domain reads NAGVMQNPRHLVRRRGQEARLRCSPMKGHSHVYWYRQLPEEGLKFMVYLQKENIIDESGMPKERFSAEFPKEGPSILRIQQVVRGDSAAYFCASSLGAGTAYEQYFGPGTRLTVT.